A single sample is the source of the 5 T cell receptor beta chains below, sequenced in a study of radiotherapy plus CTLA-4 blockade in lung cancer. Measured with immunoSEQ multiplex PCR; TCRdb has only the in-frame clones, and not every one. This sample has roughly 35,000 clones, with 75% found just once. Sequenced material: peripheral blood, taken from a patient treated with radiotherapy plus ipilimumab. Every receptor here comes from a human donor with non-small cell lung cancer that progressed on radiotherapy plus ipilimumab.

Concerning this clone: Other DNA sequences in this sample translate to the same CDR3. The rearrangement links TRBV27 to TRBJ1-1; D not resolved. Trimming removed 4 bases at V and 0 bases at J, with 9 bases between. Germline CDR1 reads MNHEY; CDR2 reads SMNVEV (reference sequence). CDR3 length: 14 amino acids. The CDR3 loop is CASSSTVMNTEAFF. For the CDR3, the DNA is TGTGCCAGCAGTTCAACAGTGATGAACACTGAAGCTTTCTTT.

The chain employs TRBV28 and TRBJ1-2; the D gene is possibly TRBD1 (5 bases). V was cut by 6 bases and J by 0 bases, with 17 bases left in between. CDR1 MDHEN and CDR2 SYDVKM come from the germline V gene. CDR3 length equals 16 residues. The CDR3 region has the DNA TGTGCCAGCAGCCGCCCGGCAGGGCGAGCTAACTATGGCTACACCTTC. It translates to CASSRPAGRANYGYTF.

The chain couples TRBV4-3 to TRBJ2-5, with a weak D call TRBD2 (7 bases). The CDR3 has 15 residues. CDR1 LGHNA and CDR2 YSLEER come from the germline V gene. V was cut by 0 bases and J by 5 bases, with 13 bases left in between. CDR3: CASSQDWGGAETQYF. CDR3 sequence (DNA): TGCGCCAGCAGCCAAGATTGGGGGGGGGCGGAGACCCAGTACTTC.

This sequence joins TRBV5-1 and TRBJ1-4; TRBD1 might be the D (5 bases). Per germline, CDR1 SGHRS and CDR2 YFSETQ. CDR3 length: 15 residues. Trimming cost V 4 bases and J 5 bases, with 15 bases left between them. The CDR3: CASSHRTDPNEKLFF. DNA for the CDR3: TGCGCCAGCAGCCACAGGACGGACCCCAATGAAAAACTGTTTTTT.

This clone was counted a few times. DNA for the CDR3: TGTGCCAGTAGATCCACGACAGGGAGCAATCAGCCCCAGCATTTT. This codes for CASRSTTGSNQPQHF. The chain has TRBV19 and TRBJ1-5; 7 bases map to TRBD1. V lost 6 bases, J lost 1 base, and 6 bases stayed unmatched. Germline CDR1 LNHDA, CDR2 SQIVND (reference sequence). The CDR3 length is 15 residues.